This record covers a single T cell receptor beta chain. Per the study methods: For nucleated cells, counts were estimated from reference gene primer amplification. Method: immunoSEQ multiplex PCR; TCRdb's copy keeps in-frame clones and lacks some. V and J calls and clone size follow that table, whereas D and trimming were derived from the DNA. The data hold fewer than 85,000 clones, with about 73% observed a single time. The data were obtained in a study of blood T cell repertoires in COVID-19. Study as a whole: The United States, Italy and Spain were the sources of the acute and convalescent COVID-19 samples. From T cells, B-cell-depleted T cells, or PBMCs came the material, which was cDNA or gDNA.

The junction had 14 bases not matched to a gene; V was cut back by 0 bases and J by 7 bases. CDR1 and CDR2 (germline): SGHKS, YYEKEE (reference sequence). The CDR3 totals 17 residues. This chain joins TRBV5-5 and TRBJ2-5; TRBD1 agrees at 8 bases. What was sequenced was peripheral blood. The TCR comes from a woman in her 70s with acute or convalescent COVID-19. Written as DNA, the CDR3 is TGTGCCAGCAGCTTGGCCGGGGACAGGCCCGCGTGGGTGACCCAGTACTTC. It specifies CASSLAGDRPAWVTQYF.